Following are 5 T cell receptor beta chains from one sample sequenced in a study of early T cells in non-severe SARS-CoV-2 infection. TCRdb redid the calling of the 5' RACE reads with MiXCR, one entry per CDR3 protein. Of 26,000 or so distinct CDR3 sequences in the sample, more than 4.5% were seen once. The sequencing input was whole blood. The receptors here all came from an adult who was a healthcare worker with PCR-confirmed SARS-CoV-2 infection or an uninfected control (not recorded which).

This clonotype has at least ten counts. The CDR3 loop is CASSLRSSNQPQHF. CDR3 bases: TGTGCCAGCAGCTTACGGTCCAGCAATCAGCCCCAGCATTTT. The rearrangement uses TRBV13 and TRBJ1-5; D ambiguous. The length of the CDR3 is 14 residues. V was cut by 2 bases and J by 1 base, with 6 bases left in between. Germline CDR1 is PRHDT and CDR2 is FYEKMQ (reference sequence).

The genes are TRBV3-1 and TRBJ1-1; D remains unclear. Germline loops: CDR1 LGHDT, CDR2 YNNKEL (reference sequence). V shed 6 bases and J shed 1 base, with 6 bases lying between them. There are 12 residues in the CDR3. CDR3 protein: CASSDENTEAFF. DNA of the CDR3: TGTGCCAGCAGTGATGAGAACACTGAAGCTTTCTTT.

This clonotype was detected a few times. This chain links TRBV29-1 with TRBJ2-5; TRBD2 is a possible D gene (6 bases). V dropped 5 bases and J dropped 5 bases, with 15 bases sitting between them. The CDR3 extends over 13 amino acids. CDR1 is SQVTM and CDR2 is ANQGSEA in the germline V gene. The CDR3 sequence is CSVLGAREETQYF. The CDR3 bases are TGCAGCGTTTTGGGAGCTCGGGAGGAGACCCAGTACTTC. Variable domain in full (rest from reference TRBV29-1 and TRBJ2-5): SAVISQKPSRDICQRGTSLTIQCQVDSQVTMMFWYRQQPGQSLTLIATANQGSEATYESGFVIDKFPISRPNLTFSTLTVSNMSPEDSSIYLCSVLGAREETQYFGPGTRLLVL.

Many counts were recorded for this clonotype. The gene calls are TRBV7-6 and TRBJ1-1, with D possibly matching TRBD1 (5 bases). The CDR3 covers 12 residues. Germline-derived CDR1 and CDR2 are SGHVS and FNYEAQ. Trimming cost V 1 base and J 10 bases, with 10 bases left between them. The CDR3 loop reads CASSLEAGRAFF. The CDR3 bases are TGTGCCAGCAGCTTAGAGGCAGGGAGAGCTTTCTTT.

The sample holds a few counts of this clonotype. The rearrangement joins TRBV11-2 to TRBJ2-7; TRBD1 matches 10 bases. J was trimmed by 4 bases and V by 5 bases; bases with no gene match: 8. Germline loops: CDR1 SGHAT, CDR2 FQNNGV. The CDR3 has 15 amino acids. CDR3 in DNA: TGTGCCAGCAGCAGCGGGACAGGGGATGGGTACGAGCAGTACTTC. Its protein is CASSSGTGDGYEQYF.